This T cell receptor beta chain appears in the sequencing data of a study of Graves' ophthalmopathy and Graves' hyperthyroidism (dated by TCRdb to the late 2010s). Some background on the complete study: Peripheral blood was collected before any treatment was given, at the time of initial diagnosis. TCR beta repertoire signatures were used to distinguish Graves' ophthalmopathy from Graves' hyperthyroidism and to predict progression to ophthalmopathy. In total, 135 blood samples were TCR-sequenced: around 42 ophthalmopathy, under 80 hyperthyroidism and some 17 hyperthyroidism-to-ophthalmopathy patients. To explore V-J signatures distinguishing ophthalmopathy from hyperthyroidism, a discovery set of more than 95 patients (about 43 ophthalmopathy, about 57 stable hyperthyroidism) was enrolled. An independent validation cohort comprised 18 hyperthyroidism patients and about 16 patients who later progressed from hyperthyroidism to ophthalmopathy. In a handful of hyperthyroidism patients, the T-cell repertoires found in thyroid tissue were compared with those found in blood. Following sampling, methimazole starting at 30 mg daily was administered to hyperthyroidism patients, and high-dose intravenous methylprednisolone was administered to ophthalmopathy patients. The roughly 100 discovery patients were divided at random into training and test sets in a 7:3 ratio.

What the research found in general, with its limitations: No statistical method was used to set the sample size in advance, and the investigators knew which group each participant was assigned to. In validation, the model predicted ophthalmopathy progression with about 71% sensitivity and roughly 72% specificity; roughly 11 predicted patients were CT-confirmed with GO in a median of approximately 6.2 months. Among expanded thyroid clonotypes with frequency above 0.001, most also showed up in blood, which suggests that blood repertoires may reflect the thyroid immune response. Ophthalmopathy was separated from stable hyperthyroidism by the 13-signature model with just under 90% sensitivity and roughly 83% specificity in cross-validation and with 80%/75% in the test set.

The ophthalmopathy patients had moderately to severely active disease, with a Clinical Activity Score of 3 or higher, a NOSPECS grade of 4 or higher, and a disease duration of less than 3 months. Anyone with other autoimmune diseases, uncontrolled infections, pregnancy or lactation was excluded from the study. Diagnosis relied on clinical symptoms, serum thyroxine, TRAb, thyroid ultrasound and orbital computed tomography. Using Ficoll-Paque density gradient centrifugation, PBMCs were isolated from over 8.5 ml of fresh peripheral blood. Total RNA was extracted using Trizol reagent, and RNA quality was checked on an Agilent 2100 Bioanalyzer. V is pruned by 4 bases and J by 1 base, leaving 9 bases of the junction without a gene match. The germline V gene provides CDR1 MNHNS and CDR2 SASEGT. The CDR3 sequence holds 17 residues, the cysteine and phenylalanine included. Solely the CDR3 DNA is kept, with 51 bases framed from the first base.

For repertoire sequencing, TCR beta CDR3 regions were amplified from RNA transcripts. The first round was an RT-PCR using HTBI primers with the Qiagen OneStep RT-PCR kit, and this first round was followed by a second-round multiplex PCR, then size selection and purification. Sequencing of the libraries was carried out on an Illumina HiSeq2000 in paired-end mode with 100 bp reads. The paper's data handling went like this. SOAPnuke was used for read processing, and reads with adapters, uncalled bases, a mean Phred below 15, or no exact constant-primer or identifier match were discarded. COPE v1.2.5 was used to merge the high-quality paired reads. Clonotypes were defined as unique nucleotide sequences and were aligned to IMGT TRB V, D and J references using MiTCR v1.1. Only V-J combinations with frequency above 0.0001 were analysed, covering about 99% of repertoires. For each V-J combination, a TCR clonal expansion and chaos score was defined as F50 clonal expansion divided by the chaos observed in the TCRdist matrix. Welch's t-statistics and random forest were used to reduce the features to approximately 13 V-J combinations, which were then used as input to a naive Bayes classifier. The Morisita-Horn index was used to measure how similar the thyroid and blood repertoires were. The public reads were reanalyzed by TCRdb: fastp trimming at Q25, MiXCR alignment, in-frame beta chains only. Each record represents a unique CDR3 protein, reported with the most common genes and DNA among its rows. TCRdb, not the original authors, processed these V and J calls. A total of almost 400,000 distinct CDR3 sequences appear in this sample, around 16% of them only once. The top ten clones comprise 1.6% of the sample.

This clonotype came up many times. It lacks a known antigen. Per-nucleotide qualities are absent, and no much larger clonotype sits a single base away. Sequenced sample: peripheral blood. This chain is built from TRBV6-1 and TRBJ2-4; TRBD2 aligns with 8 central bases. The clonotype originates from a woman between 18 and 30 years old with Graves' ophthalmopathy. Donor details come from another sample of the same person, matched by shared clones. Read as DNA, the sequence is TGTGCCAGCAGTGCTACTAGCGGAGGGTGGGCCAAAAACATTCAGTACTTC. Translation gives CASSATSGGWAKNIQYF.